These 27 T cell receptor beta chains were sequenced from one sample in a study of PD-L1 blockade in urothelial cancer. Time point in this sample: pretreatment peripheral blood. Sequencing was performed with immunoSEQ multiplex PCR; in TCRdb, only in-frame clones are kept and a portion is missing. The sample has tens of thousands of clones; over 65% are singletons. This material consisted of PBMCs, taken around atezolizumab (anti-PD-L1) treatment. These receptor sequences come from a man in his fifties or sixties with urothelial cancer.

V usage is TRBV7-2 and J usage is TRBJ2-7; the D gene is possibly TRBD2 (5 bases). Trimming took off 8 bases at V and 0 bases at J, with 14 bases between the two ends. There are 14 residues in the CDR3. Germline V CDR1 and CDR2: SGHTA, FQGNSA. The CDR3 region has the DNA TGTGCCAGCGTCCTAGCCCCAAGCTCCTACGAGCAGTACTTC. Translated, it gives CASVLAPSSYEQYF.

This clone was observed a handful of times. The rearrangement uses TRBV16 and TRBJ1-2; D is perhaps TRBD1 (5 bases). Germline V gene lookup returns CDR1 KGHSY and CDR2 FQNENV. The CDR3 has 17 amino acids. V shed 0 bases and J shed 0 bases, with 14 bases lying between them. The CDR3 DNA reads TGTGCCAGCAGCCAATCTCGGGGACTAGAGGCTAACTATGGCTACACCTTC. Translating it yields CASSQSRGLEANYGYTF.

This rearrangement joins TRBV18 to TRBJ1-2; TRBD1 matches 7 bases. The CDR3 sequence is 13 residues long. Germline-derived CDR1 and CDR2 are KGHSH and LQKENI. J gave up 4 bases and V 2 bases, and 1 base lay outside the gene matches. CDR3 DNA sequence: TGTGCCAGCTCACCAACAGGGGTCTATGGCTACACCTTC. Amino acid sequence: CASSPTGVYGYTF.

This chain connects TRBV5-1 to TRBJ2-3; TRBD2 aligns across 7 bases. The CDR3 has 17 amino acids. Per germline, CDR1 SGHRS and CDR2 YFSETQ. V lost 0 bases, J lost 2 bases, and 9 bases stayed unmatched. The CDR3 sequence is CASSLVSSGGHTDTQYF. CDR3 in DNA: TGCGCCAGCAGCTTGGTGTCTAGCGGCGGTCACACAGATACGCAGTATTTT.

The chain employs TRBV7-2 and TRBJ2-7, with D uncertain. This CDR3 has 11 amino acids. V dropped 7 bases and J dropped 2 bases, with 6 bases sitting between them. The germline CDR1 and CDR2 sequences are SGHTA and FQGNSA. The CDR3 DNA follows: TGTGCCAGCATGGAGACCTACGAGCAGTACTTC. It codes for CASMETYEQYF.

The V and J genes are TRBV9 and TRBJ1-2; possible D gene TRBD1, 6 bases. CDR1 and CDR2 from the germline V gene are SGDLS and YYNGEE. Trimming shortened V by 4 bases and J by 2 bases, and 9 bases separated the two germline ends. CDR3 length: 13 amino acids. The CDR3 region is CASSTGQNYGYTF. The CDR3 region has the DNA TGTGCCAGCAGCACCGGACAGAACTATGGCTACACCTTC.

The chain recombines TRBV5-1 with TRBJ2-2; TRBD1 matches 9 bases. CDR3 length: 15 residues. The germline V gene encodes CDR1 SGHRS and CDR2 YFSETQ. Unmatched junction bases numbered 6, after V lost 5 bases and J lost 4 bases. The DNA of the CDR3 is TGCGCCAGCAGTTCCGGGACAGGGACCACCGGGGAGCTGTTTTTT. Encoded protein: CASSSGTGTTGELFF.

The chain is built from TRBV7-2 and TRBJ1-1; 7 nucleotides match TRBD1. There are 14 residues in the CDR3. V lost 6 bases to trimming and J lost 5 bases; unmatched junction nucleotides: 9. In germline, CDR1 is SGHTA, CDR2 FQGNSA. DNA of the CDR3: TGTGCCAGCAGGACTCAGGGGGTGGTGACTGAAGCTTTCTTT. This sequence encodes CASRTQGVVTEAFF.

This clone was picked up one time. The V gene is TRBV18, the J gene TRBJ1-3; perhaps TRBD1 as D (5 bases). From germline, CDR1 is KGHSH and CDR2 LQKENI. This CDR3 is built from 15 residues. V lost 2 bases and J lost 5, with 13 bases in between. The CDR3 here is CASSPSLGGRNTIYF. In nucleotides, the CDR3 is TGTGCCAGCTCACCAAGCCTCGGGGGTAGAAACACCATATATTTT.

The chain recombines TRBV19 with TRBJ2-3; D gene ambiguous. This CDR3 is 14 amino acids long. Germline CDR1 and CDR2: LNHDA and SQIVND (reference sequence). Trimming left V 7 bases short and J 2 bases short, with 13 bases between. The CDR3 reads CASKEQINTDTQYF. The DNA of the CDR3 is TGTGCCAGTAAGGAACAGATTAACACAGATACGCAGTATTTT. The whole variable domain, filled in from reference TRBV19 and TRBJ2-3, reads DGGITQSPKYLFRKEGQNVTLSCEQNLNHDAMYWYRQDPGQGLRLIYYSQIVNDFQKGDIAEGYSVSREKKESFPLTVTSAQKNPTAFYLCASKEQINTDTQYFGPGTRLTVL.

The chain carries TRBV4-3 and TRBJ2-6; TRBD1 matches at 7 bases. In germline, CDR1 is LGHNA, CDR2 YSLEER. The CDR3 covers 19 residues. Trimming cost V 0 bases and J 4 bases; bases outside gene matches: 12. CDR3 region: CASSQDIETGSLGANVLTF. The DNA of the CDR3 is TGCGCCAGCAGCCAAGATATCGAGACAGGGTCTCTGGGGGCCAACGTCCTGACTTTC.

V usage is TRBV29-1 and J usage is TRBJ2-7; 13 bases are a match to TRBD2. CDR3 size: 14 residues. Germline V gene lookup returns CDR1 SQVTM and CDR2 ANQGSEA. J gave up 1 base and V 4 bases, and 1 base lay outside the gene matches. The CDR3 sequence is CSVVTSGGSYEQYF. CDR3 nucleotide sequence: TGCAGCGTTGTGACTAGCGGGGGGTCCTACGAGCAGTACTTC.

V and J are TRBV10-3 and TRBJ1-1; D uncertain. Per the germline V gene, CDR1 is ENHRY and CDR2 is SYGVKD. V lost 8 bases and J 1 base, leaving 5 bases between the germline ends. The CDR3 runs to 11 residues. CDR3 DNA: TGTGCCATCGCAGGGAACACTGAAGCTTTCTTT. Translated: CAIAGNTEAFF.

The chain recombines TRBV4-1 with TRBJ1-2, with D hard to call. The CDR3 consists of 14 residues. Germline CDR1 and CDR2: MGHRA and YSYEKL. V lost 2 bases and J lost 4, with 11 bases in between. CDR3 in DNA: TGCGCCAGCAGCCAACTTTCGTTCCCCTATGGCTACACCTTC. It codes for CASSQLSFPYGYTF.

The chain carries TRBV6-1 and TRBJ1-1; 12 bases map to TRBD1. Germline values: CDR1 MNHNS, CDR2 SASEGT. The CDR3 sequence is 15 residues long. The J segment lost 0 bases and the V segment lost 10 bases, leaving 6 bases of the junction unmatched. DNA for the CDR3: TGTGCCATTCGGGACAGGGGGCGACTGAACACTGAAGCTTTCTTT. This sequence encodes CAIRDRGRLNTEAFF.

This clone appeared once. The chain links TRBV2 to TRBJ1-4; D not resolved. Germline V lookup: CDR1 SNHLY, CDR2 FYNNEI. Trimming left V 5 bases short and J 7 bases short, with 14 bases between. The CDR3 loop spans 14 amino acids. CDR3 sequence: CASSSVGDGEKLFF. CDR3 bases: TGTGCCAGCAGTTCCGTCGGGGATGGTGAAAAACTGTTTTTT.

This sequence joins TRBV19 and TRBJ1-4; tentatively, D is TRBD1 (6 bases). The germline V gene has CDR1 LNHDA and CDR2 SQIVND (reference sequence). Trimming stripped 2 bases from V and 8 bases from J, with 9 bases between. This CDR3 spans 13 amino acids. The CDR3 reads CASSIRTEEKLFF. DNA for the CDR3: TGTGCCAGTAGTATACGGACAGAAGAAAAACTGTTTTTT. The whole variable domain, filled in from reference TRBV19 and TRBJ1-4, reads DGGITQSPKYLFRKEGQNVTLSCEQNLNHDAMYWYRQDPGQGLRLIYYSQIVNDFQKGDIAEGYSVSREKKESFPLTVTSAQKNPTAFYLCASSIRTEEKLFFGSGTQLSVL.

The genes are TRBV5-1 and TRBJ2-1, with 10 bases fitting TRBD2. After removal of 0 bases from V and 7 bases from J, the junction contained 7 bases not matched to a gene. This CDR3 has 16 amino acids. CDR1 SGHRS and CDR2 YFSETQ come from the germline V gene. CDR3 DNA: TGCGCCAGCAGCTTGGCCTTGTCTAGCGGGAGTAATGAGCAGTTCTTC. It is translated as CASSLALSSGSNEQFF.

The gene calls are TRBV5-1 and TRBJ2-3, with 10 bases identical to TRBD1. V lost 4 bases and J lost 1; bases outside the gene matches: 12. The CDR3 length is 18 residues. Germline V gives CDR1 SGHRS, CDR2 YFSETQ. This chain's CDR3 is CASSLGSTGTGGTDTQYF. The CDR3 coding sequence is TGCGCCAGCAGCCTAGGGTCGACCGGGACAGGGGGCACAGATACGCAGTATTTT.

CDR3 coding DNA: TGTGCCAGCAGTTTATTCCGCCGGACTAGCGGAGACAATGAGCAGTTCTTC. Protein: CASSLFRRTSGDNEQFF. This chain links TRBV27 with TRBJ2-1; TRBD2 agrees at 10 bases. The CDR3 sequence is 17 residues long. With 1 base clipped from V and 5 bases from J, the junction kept 8 bases outside the gene matches. Per the germline V gene, CDR1 is MNHEY and CDR2 is SMNVEV (reference sequence).

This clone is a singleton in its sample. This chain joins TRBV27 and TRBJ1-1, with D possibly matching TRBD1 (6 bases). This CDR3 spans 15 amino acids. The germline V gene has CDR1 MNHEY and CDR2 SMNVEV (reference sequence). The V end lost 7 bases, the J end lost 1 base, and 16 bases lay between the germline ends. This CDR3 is CASKKMGASNTEAFF. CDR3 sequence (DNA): TGTGCCAGCAAGAAGATGGGGGCGTCGAACACTGAAGCTTTCTTT.

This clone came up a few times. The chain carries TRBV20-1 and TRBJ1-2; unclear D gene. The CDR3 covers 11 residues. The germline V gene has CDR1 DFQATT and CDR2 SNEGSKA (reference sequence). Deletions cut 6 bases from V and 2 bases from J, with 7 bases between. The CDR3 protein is CSADGNYGYTF. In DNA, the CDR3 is TGCAGTGCCGACGGGAACTATGGCTACACCTTC.

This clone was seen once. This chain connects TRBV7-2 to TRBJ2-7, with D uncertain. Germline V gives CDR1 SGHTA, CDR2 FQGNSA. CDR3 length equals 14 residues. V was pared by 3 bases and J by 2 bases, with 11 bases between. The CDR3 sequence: CASSFGLFPYEQYF. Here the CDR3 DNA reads TGTGCCAGCAGCTTTGGGCTCTTTCCCTACGAGCAGTACTTC.

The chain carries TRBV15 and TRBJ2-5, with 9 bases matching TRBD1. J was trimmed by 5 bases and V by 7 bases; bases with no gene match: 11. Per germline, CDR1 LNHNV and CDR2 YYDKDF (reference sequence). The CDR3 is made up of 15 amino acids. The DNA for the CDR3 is TGTGCCACCAAACGGACAGGGGAGATATCGGAGACCCAGTACTTC. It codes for CATKRTGEISETQYF.

CDR3 sequence reads: CASTTSPPLRCLGDEQYF. CDR3 sequence (DNA): TGTGCCAGCACCACATCCCCCCCTTTAAGGTGCCTAGGGGACGAGCAGTACTTC. The chain joins TRBV11-3 to TRBJ2-7; maybe TRBD1 (5 bases). Germline V CDR1 and CDR2: SGHNT, YENEEA. Trimming stripped 7 bases from V and 5 bases from J, with 30 bases between. The CDR3 consists of 18 residues.

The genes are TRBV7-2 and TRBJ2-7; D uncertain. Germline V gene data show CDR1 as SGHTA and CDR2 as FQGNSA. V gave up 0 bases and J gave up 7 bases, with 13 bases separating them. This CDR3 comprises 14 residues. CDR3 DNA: TGTGCCAGCAGCTTAGCTTTGGCGGTTGTAGAGCAGTACTTC. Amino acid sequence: CASSLALAVVEQYF.

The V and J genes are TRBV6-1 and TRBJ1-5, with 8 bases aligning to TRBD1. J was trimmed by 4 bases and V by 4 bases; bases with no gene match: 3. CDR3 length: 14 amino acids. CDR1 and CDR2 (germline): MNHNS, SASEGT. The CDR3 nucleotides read TGTGCCAGCAGTGGGACAGGGTGGAATCAGCCCCAGCATTTT. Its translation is CASSGTGWNQPQHF.